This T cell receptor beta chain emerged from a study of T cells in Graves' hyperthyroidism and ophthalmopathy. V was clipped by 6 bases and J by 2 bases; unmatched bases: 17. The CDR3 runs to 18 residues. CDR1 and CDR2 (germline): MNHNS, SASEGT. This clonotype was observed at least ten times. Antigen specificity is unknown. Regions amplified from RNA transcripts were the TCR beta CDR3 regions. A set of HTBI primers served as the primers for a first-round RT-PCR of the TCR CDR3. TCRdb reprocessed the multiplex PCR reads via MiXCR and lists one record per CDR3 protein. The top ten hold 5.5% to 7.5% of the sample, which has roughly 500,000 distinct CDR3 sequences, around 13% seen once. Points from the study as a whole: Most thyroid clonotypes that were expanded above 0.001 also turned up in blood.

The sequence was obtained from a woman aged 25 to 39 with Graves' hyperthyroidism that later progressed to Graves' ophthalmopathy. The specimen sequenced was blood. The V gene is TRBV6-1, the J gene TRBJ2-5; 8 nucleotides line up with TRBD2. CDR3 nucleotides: TGTGCCAGCAGGCCTACAGGTGGCGGTGCGGGAGGTCAAGAGACCCAGTACTTC. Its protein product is CASRPTGGGAGGQETQYF.